This record concerns one T cell receptor (beta chain) sequence. Its antigen is not identified. The sample comes from a study of OX40 agonist ivuxolimab in advanced cancers. Across the study: The dose-escalation cohort was roughly 83% male, with a mean age of around 60 years, ranging roughly 23 to 90. People who had prior anti-PD-1, anti-PD-L1 or anti-CTLA-4 therapy could take part, and roughly 44% had some.

Sequenced by immunoSEQ multiplex PCR; TCRdb stores in-frame clones only, minus some. Among more than 40,000 clones listed, around 84% were seen once. Broader study findings: Clonal expansion among partial responders at 0.1-3.0 mg/kg ranked near the lowest. Average numbers of expanded clones were greater in CD8+ T cells than in CD4+.

This sequence originates from an adult with an advanced solid tumor such as melanoma, head and neck, liver or kidney cancer. Sample: CD4+ or CD8+ T cells sorted from blood, taken in a trial of the OX40 agonist ivuxolimab.

CDR3 in amino acids: CASSGARETNTEAFF. CDR3 nucleotides: TGTGCCAGCAGCGGGGCGAGGGAGACGAACACTGAAGCTTTCTTT. The genes are TRBV5-5 and TRBJ1-1; the D gene is possibly TRBD1 (5 bases). The V gene's germline CDR1 is SGHKS and CDR2 YYEKEE (reference sequence). Trimming took off 4 bases at V and 1 base at J, with 14 bases between the two ends. The length of the CDR3 is 15 residues.